This T cell receptor (beta chain) stems from a study of T cell changes during pregnancy in multiple sclerosis. The CDR3 contains 14 residues. Germline loops: CDR1 WSHSY, CDR2 SAAADI. Losses at the gene ends were 6 bases for V and 10 bases for J; bases not matched to a gene: 4. This clone occurred a few times. This table comes from immunoSEQ multiplex PCR, and its TCRdb copy is limited to in-frame clones, with some not included. The table shows 70,000 to 80,000 clones, with around nine tenths occurring only once. This clonotype originated in a female donor with multiple sclerosis, enrolled in a pregnancy study. The material was peripheral blood, obtained before pregnancy. The chain carries TRBV10-2 and TRBJ2-3, with 16 bases lining up with TRBD2. CDR3 in DNA: TGCGCCAGCAGGGGGACTAGCGGGGGGGCATCGCAGTATTTT. Amino acid sequence: CASRGTSGGASQYF.